A single sample gave rise to the 24 T cell receptor beta chains below, sequenced in a study of blood T cell repertoires in COVID-19. Profiled with immunoSEQ multiplex PCR; TCRdb holds only in-frame clones, not every one. The table has around 140,000 clones, around nine tenths seen once. Sequenced: peripheral blood. The receptor set was obtained from a woman between 65 and 79 years old with COVID-19, enrolled during active disease.

V is TRBV2 and J is TRBJ2-1, with 11 bases fitting TRBD2. The trim removed 8 bases at V and 4 bases at J, leaving 4 bases unmatched. From germline, CDR1 is SNHLY and CDR2 FYNNEI. The CDR3 length is 14 residues. CDR3 DNA: TGTGCCAGCGGTAGCGGGGGGGGTTACAATGAGCAGTTCTTC. Translation gives CASGSGGGYNEQFF.

This chain links TRBV5-6 with TRBJ1-5, with TRBD1 matching over 8 bases. This CDR3 is 16 amino acids long. Germline V gene sequence: CDR1 SGHDT, CDR2 YYEEEE. After removal of 3 bases from V and 0 bases from J, the junction contained 5 bases not matched to a gene. The CDR3 region is CASSWGQEYSNQPQHF. In DNA, the CDR3 is TGTGCCAGCAGCTGGGGACAGGAATATAGCAATCAGCCCCAGCATTTT.

A single count supports this clone. The chain couples TRBV11-1 to TRBJ2-1; maybe TRBD2 (7 bases). There are 15 residues in the CDR3. V shed 1 base and J shed 2 bases, with 9 bases lying between them. Germline values: CDR1 SGHAT, CDR2 FQDESV (reference sequence). The CDR3 is CASSLGGGPYNEQFF. The CDR3 DNA follows: TGTGCCAGCAGCTTAGGGGGGGGGCCCTACAATGAGCAGTTCTTC.

This chain joins TRBV19 and TRBJ1-2, with D tentatively TRBD1 (5 bases). The CDR3 length is 14 residues. Trimming took 4 bases from V and 7 from J, leaving 16 bases between them. The germline CDR1 and CDR2 sequences are LNHDA and SQIVND (reference sequence). CDR3 nucleotides: TGTGCCAGTAGTAGGACCGTCGGGGGTAGTGGCTACACCTTC. The encoded protein is CASSRTVGGSGYTF.

The rearrangement links TRBV30 to TRBJ2-2; TRBD2 is a possible D gene (5 bases). Germline V gives CDR1 GTSNPN, CDR2 SVGIG (reference sequence). This CDR3 is 13 amino acids long. V was pared by 5 bases and J by 7 bases, with 14 bases between. CDR3 in amino acids: CAWSPRALGELFF. The CDR3 bases are TGTGCCTGGTCTCCGCGGGCGCTCGGGGAGCTGTTTTTT.

A remark on this clone: Additional DNA sequences in this sample encode the identical CDR3. The J gene is TRBJ1-2, the V gene TRBV2, with 8 positions matching TRBD1. CDR3 size: 13 residues. Germline CDR1 is SNHLY and CDR2 is FYNNEI. J gave up 3 bases and V 4 bases, and 1 base lay outside the gene matches. The CDR3 region is CASSADRDYGYTF. In DNA, the CDR3 is TGTGCCAGCAGTGCGGACAGGGACTATGGCTACACCTTC.

This clone has at least ten counts. This chain connects TRBV2 to TRBJ2-1; 11 bases map to TRBD2. The germline CDR1 and CDR2 sequences are SNHLY and FYNNEI. The CDR3 consists of 18 residues. Trimming cost V 6 bases and J 0 bases; bases outside gene matches: 10. CDR3 region: CASRGTSGDLPSYNEQFF. The CDR3, as DNA: TGTGCCAGCAGGGGGACTAGCGGAGACCTACCCTCCTACAATGAGCAGTTCTTC. Supplemented by reference TRBV2 and TRBJ2-1, the full variable domain reads EPEVTQTPSHQVTQMGQEVILRCVPISNHLYFYWYRQILGQKVEFLVSFYNNEISEKSEIFDDQFSVERPDGSNFTLKIRSTKLEDSAMYFCASRGTSGDLPSYNEQFFGPGTRLTVL.

This clone was seen a single time. The DNA for the CDR3 is TGTGCCAGCAGTGAAAACTACAGGGGAGCCGGGGAGCTGTTTTTT. Amino acid sequence: CASSENYRGAGELFF. The rearrangement joins TRBV2 to TRBJ2-2; TRBD1 matches 7 bases. V lost 2 bases, J lost 6 bases, and 6 bases stayed unmatched. This CDR3 region has 15 residues. Per germline, CDR1 SNHLY and CDR2 FYNNEI.

The chain uses TRBV11-2 and TRBJ1-1; D is possibly TRBD1 (5 bases). The CDR3 is 14 residues long. The V end lost 1 base, the J end lost 4 bases, and 10 bases lay between the germline ends. Germline V gene lookup returns CDR1 SGHAT and CDR2 FQNNGV. The CDR3 DNA follows: TGTGCCAGCAGCTTAGCCCAAGGGGTCACTGAAGCTTTCTTT. The encoded protein is CASSLAQGVTEAFF.

This clone came up a few times. This chain links TRBV29-1 with TRBJ2-7; D unresolved. The CDR3 has 13 residues. Germline lookup yields CDR1 SQVTM and CDR2 ANQGSEA. The germline V and J ends were trimmed by 5 bases and 0 bases, with 11 bases remaining between them. CDR3 nucleotide sequence: TGCAGCGTTTTCCAGGTTGGCTCCTACGAGCAGTACTTC. Amino acids: CSVFQVGSYEQYF.

V is TRBV19 and J is TRBJ1-4, with D tentatively TRBD1 (6 bases). V was clipped by 4 bases and J by 7 bases, with 13 bases between them. The CDR3 is 14 amino acids. The germline gives CDR1 LNHDA, CDR2 SQIVND (reference sequence). The CDR3 nucleotides are TGTGCCAGTAGTACCCGACAGGACGGTGAAAAACTGTTTTTT. Amino acids: CASSTRQDGEKLFF.

The chain couples TRBV19 to TRBJ1-4; D is ambiguous. The V end was cut by 4 bases, the J end by 5 bases, with 14 bases between. The CDR3 length is 15 residues. In germline, CDR1 is LNHDA, CDR2 SQIVND (reference sequence). The CDR3 region is CASSTHRVSNEKLFF. DNA of the CDR3: TGTGCCAGTAGTACACACAGAGTTTCAAATGAAAAACTGTTTTTT.

The CDR3 protein is CASSPAGEGQPQHF. The CDR3 DNA follows: TGTGCCAGCTCACCCGCGGGGGAAGGTCAGCCCCAGCATTTT. The chain recombines TRBV18 with TRBJ1-5; D perhaps matches TRBD1 (5 bases). This CDR3 contains 14 residues. The germline V gene has CDR1 KGHSH and CDR2 LQKENI. Between the trimmed V and J ends, which lost 3 bases and 6 bases, there was a span of 12 bases.

This chain connects TRBV27 to TRBJ1-1; D might be TRBD1 (6 bases). Looked up from germline, CDR1 is MNHEY and CDR2 is SMNVEV (reference sequence). Deletions cut 2 bases from V and 1 base from J, with 14 bases between. The CDR3 consists of 16 residues. The CDR3 nucleotides are TGTGCCAGCAGTTTAATGGTGGCAGGGGAGAACACTGAAGCTTTCTTT. Protein sequence: CASSLMVAGENTEAFF.

The chain is built from TRBV5-6 and TRBJ2-2, with D hard to call. Per the germline V gene, CDR1 is SGHDT and CDR2 is YYEEEE. CDR3 length: 14 amino acids. Trimming cost V 1 base and J 1 base, with 5 bases left between them. The CDR3 nucleotides are TGTGCCAGCAGCTTGCCGGGGAACACCGGGGAGCTGTTTTTT. Encoded protein: CASSLPGNTGELFF.

The genes are TRBV5-4 and TRBJ1-1; 9 bases are a match to TRBD1. The CDR3 spans 16 residues. J lost 5 bases, V lost 4 bases, and 12 bases had no gene match. Germline assignment: CDR1 SGHNT and CDR2 YYREEE (reference sequence). The DNA of the CDR3 is TGTGCCAGCAGCCGCCCAAAGACAGGGGGTTTGACTGAAGCTTTCTTT. This sequence encodes CASSRPKTGGLTEAFF.

This clone was recorded once. J is TRBJ1-1 and V is TRBV6-1, with D maybe TRBD1 (5 bases). This CDR3 contains 14 residues. Trimming pared 2 bases from V and 8 bases from J, leaving 15 bases between. Germline V CDR1 and CDR2: MNHNS, SASEGT. The CDR3 bases are TGTGCCAGCAGTGAATCTCTGGACATTGGCGAAGCTTTCTTT. Amino acid sequence: CASSESLDIGEAFF.

The chain has TRBV30 and TRBJ1-5; 7 bases fit TRBD1. V dropped 3 bases and J dropped 4; count of bases not matched to a gene: 3. The CDR3 is made up of 13 amino acids. Per the germline V gene, CDR1 is GTSNPN and CDR2 is SVGIG (reference sequence). The CDR3 DNA follows: TGTGCCTGGAGAGGACAGGAGAATCAGCCCCAGCATTTT. It codes for CAWRGQENQPQHF.

The V gene is TRBV6-6, the J gene TRBJ2-2, with TRBD1 identical over 11 bases. This CDR3 has 19 amino acids. The V segment lost 5 bases and the J segment 3 bases; nucleotides outside the gene matches: 14. Germline V gene data show CDR1 as MNHNY and CDR2 as SVGAGI (reference sequence). DNA of the CDR3: TGTGCCAGCAGTCACCGGGACAGGGGGGACCTGGGAGACACCGGGGAGCTGTTTTTT. Protein: CASSHRDRGDLGDTGELFF.

This chain uses TRBV9 with TRBJ1-2; 7 positions agree with TRBD1. Germline V gene data show CDR1 as SGDLS and CDR2 as YYNGEE. J lost 8 bases, V lost 4 bases, and 11 bases had no gene match. CDR3 length equals 14 residues. CDR3 DNA sequence: TGTGCCAGCAGCCCCACAACAGGGGCGGGAGGCTACACCTTC. This sequence encodes CASSPTTGAGGYTF.

The gene calls are TRBV15 and TRBJ1-2; TRBD1 matches at 7 bases. The CDR3 extends over 15 amino acids. V lost 0 bases, J lost 2 bases, and 3 bases stayed unmatched. Germline V gene data show CDR1 as LNHNV and CDR2 as YYDKDF (reference sequence). The CDR3 bases are TGTGCCACCAGCAGAGAAGGGACAGACAACTATGGCTACACCTTC. This codes for CATSREGTDNYGYTF.

The gene calls are TRBV6-6 and TRBJ2-5, with D unclear. This CDR3 region has 13 residues. Germline V gene sequence: CDR1 MNHNY, CDR2 SVGAGI (reference sequence). Trimming cost V 10 bases and J 5 bases, with 17 bases left between them. The CDR3 reads CAISWAPGETQYF. The CDR3 DNA sequence: TGTGCCATCTCGTGGGCCCCTGGGGAGACCCAGTACTTC.

This clone has only one observation. The junction departs from germline at one end; a sequencing error may be responsible. J is TRBJ1-4 and V is TRBV10-1, with D possibly TRBD1 on 5 matching bases. This CDR3 comprises 15 residues. Looked up from germline, CDR1 is WNHNN and CDR2 is SYGVQD (reference sequence). Here the CDR3 DNA reads TGCGCCAGCATTGAGGGGACTGCAACTAATGAAAAACTGTTTTTT. This translates into CASIEGTATNEKLFF.

This clone has a handful of counts. The chain links TRBV30 to TRBJ1-1; 8 bases match TRBD1. Germline V gives CDR1 GTSNPN, CDR2 SVGIG (reference sequence). This CDR3 spans 14 amino acids. Trimming at V came to 7 bases and at J to 1 base, leaving 8 bases not matched to a gene. The DNA of the CDR3 is TGTGCCTCACACACAGGGGGTGGGAACACTGAAGCTTTCTTT. Translated, it gives CASHTGGGNTEAFF.